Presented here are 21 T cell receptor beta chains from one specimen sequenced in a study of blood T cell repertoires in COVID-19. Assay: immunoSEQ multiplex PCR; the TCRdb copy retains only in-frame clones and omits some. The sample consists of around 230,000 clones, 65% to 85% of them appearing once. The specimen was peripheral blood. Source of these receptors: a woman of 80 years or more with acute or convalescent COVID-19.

The CDR3 loop reads CSVSQGGAIMNTEAFF. CDR3 nucleotide sequence: TGCAGCGTTTCACAAGGGGGGGCGATAATGAACACTGAAGCTTTCTTT. The rearrangement joins TRBV29-1 to TRBJ1-1, with D perhaps TRBD1 (6 bases). The CDR3 runs to 16 residues. The V and J ends lost 5 bases and 0 bases respectively, with 19 bases between them. The germline CDR1 and CDR2 sequences are SQVTM and ANQGSEA.

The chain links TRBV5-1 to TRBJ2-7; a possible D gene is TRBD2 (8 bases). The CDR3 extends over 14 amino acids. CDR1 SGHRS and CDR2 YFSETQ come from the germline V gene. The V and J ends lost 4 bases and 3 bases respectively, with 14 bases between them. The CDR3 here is CASSREGQSYEQYF. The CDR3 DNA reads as TGCGCCAGCAGCCGGGAGGGACAGAGCTACGAGCAGTACTTC.

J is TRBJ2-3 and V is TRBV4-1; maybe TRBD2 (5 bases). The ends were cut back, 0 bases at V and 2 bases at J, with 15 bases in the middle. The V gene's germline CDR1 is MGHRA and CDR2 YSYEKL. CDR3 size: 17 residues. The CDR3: CASSQDQLVRSTDTQYF. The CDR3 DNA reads TGCGCCAGCAGCCAAGATCAACTAGTTCGGTCCACAGATACGCAGTATTTT.

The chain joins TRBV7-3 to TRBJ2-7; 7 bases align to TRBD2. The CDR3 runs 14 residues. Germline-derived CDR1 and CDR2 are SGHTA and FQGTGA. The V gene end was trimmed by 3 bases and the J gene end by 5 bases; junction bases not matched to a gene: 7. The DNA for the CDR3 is TGTGCCAGCAGCTTCGGGGGGTCTCGAAACGAGCAGTACTTC. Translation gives CASSFGGSRNEQYF.

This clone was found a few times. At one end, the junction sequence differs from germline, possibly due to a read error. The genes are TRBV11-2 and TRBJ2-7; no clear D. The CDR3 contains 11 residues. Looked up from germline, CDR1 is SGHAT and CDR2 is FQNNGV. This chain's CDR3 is CASSPSFEQYF. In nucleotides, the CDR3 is TGTGCCAGCAGCCCCTCCTTCGAGCAGTACTTC.

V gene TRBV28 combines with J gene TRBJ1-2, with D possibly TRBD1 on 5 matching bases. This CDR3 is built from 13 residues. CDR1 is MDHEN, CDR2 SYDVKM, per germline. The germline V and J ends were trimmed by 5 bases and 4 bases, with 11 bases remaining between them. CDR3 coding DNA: TGTGCCAGCAGTAACACAGGTGCCTATGGCTACACCTTC. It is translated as CASSNTGAYGYTF.

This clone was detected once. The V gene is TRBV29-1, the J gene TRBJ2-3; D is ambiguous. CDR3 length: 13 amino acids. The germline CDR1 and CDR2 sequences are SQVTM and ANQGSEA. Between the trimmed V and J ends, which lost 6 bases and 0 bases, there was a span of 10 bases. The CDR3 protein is CSVVTTSTDTQYF. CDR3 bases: TGCAGCGTCGTTACGACTAGCACAGATACGCAGTATTTT.

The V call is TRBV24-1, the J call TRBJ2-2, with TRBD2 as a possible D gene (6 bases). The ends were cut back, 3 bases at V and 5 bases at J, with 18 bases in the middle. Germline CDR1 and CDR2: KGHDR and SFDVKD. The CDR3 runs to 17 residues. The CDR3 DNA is TGTGCCACCAGTGATCCCGCAAGGGAGCGGGTTACCGGGGAGCTGTTTTTT. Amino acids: CATSDPARERVTGELFF.

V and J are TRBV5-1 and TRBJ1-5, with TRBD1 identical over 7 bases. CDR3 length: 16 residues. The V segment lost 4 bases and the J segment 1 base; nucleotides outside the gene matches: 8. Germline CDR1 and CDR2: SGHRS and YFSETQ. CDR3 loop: CASSPTGEQSNQPQHF. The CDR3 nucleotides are TGCGCCAGCAGCCCCACAGGGGAGCAAAGCAATCAGCCCCAGCATTTT.

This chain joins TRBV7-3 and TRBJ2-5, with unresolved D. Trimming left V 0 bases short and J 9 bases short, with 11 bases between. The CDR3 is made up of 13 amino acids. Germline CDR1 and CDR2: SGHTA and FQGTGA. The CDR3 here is CASSLTVDKAQYF. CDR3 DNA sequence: TGTGCCAGCAGCTTAACGGTTGACAAGGCCCAGTACTTC.

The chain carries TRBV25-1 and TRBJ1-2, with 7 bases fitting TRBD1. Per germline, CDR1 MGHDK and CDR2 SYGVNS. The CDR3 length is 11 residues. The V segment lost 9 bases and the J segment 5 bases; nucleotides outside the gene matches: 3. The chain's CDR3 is CASKGAYGYTF. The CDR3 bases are TGTGCCAGTAAGGGGGCGTATGGCTACACCTTC.

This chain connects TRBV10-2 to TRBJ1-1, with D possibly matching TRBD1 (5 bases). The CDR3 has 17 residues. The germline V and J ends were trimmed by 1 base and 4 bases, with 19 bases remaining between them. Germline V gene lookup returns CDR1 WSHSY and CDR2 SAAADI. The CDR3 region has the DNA TGCGCCAGCAGTGAGTACGACGGGGGAAAGCCGAGCACTGAAGCTTTCTTT. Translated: CASSEYDGGKPSTEAFF.

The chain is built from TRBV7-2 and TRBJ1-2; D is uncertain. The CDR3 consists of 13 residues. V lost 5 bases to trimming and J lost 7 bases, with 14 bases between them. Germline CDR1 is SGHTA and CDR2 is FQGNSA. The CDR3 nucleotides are TGTGCCAGCAGCGGGCGAATGAAGTCTGGCTACACCTTC. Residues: CASSGRMKSGYTF.

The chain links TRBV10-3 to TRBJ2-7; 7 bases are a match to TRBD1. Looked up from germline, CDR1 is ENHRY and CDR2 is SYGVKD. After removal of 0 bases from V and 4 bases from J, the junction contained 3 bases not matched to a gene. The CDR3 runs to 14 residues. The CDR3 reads CAISESGTDYEQYF. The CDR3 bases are TGTGCCATCAGTGAGTCCGGGACAGATTACGAGCAGTACTTC.

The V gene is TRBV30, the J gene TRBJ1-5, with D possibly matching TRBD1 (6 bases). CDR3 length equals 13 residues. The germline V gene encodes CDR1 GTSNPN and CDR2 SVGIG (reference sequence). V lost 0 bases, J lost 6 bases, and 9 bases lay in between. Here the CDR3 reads CAWSVQGIQPQHF. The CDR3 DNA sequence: TGTGCCTGGAGTGTACAGGGCATTCAGCCCCAGCATTTT.

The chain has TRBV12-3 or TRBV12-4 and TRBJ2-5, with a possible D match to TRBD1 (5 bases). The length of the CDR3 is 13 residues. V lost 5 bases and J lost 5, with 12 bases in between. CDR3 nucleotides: TGTGCCAGCAGTCCAGGGCATAGCGAGACCCAGTACTTC. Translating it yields CASSPGHSETQYF.

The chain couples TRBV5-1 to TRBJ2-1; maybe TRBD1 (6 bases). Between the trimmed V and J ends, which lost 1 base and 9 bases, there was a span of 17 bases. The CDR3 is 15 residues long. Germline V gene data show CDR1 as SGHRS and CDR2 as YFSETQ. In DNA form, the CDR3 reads TGCGCCAGCAGCTTGAGGGACACCGGCGAGGGTGAGCAGTTCTTC. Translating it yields CASSLRDTGEGEQFF.

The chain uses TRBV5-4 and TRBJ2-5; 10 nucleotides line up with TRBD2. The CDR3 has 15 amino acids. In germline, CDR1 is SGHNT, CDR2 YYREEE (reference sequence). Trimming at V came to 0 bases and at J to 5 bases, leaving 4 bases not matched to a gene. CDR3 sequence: CASSLEAGGGETQYF. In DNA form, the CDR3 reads TGTGCCAGCAGCTTGGAAGCGGGAGGGGGGGAGACCCAGTACTTC.

The CDR3: CASSIGYRDRGYYGYTF. The CDR3 nucleotides read TGTGCCAGTAGTATAGGATACCGGGACAGGGGGTACTATGGCTACACCTTC. V usage is TRBV19 and J usage is TRBJ1-2; 11 positions match TRBD1. The V gene end was trimmed by 1 base and the J gene end by 3 bases; junction bases not matched to a gene: 7. The germline V gene has CDR1 LNHDA and CDR2 SQIVND (reference sequence). CDR3 length: 17 residues. The whole variable domain, remainder taken from reference TRBV19 and TRBJ1-2, is DGGITQSPKYLFRKEGQNVTLSCEQNLNHDAMYWYRQDPGQGLRLIYYSQIVNDFQKGDIAEGYSVSREKKESFPLTVTSAQKNPTAFYLCASSIGYRDRGYYGYTFGSGTRLTVV.

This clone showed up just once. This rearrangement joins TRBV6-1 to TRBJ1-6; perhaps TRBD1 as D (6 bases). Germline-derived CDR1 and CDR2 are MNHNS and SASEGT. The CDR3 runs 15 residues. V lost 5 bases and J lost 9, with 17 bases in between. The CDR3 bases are TGTGCCAGCAGTCTACAGGGAGATGGGGTTTCACCCCTCCACTTT. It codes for CASSLQGDGVSPLHF.

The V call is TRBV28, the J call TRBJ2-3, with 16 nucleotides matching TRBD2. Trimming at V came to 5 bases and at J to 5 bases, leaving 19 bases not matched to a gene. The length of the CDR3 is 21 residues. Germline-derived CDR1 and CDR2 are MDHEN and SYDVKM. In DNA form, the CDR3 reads TGTGCCAGCAGTCAGGGACTAGCGGGAGGGCCCAGCACTCGAGTTTTAGATACGCAGTATTTT. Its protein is CASSQGLAGGPSTRVLDTQYF. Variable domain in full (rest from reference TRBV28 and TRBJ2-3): DVKVTQSSRYLVKRTGEKVFLECVQDMDHENMFWYRQDPGLGLRLIYFSYDVKMKEKGDIPEGYSVSREKKERFSLILESASTNQTSMYLCASSQGLAGGPSTRVLDTQYFGPGTRLTVL.